The 14 T cell receptor beta chains given below trace back to one sample, sequenced in a study of blood T cell repertoires in COVID-19. Method: immunoSEQ multiplex PCR; TCRdb's copy keeps in-frame clones and lacks some. The table has approximately 66,000 clones, roughly 89% seen once. Sequencing input: peripheral blood. These receptors were obtained from a man aged 60 to 69 with acute or convalescent COVID-19.

This clone was recorded a few times. The gene calls are TRBV7-8 and TRBJ2-6; perhaps TRBD1 as D (6 bases). CDR3 size: 15 residues. Per germline, CDR1 SGHVS and CDR2 FQNEAQ. Trimming pared 5 bases from V and 4 bases from J, leaving 12 bases between. CDR3 sequence (DNA): TGTGCCAGCAGCCACCAGGGGACCGGGGCCAACGTCCTGACTTTC. Its translation is CASSHQGTGANVLTF. The whole variable domain, remainder taken from reference TRBV7-8 and TRBJ2-6, is GAGVSQSPRYKVAKRGQDVALRCDPISGHVSLFWYQQALGQGPEFLTYFQNEAQLDKSGLPSDRFFAERPEGSVSTLKIQRTQQEDSAVYLCASSHQGTGANVLTFGAGSRLTVL.

The chain uses TRBV29-1 and TRBJ2-1; 7 positions agree with TRBD1. Germline V lookup: CDR1 SQVTM, CDR2 ANQGSEA. Trimming at V came to 5 bases and at J to 10 bases, leaving 8 bases not matched to a gene. The CDR3 has 12 amino acids. CDR3 nucleotides: TGCAGCGTTCTAACAGGGGTAGGGGAGCAGTTCTTC. It translates to CSVLTGVGEQFF.

This sequence joins TRBV27 and TRBJ2-3; D is uncertain. Germline V gene data show CDR1 as MNHEY and CDR2 as SMNVEV (reference sequence). The CDR3 has 12 residues. The germline V and J ends were trimmed by 5 bases and 2 bases, with 5 bases remaining between them. CDR3 in DNA: TGTGCCAGCAGTCCAAACACAGATACGCAGTATTTT. Its protein product is CASSPNTDTQYF.

This chain joins TRBV6-6 and TRBJ1-2; D is uncertain. Germline V gives CDR1 MNHNY, CDR2 SVGAGI (reference sequence). CDR3 length: 15 residues. V was pared by 7 bases and J by 6 bases, with 21 bases between. The CDR3 DNA is TGTGCCAGCAAAGTTACTGGCACAGCTTTCGATGGCTACACCTTC. Protein: CASKVTGTAFDGYTF.

The chain joins TRBV4-1 to TRBJ1-6, with D unclear. The V end lost 3 bases, the J end lost 11 bases, and 11 bases lay between the germline ends. Germline values: CDR1 MGHRA, CDR2 YSYEKL. The length of the CDR3 is 13 residues. CDR3 coding DNA: TGCGCCAGCAGCCATCCCGGAGTGCCACCCCTCCACTTT. It codes for CASSHPGVPPLHF.

This chain's CDR3 is CATSDAGQGDTDTQYF. The CDR3 DNA sequence: TGTGCCACCAGTGACGCGGGACAGGGGGACACAGATACGCAGTATTTT. V usage is TRBV24-1 and J usage is TRBJ2-3; 11 nucleotides line up with TRBD1. The CDR3 length is 16 residues. V gave up 4 bases and J gave up 2 bases; unmatched junction bases: 4. Germline-derived CDR1 and CDR2 are KGHDR and SFDVKD.

The gene calls are TRBV7-2 and TRBJ1-2; D is perhaps TRBD1 (5 bases). Looked up from germline, CDR1 is SGHTA and CDR2 is FQGNSA. The CDR3 length is 15 residues. Between the trimmed V and J ends, which lost 5 bases and 2 bases, there was a span of 15 bases. The CDR3 protein is CASSPLGQFNYGYTF. As DNA, the CDR3 is TGTGCCAGCAGCCCTCTGGGGCAGTTCAACTATGGCTACACCTTC.

The chain has TRBV2 and TRBJ2-4; 7 bases agree with TRBD1. CDR1 is SNHLY, CDR2 FYNNEI, per germline. V lost 5 bases to trimming and J lost 5 bases; unmatched junction nucleotides: 3. This CDR3 has 13 residues. Here the CDR3 DNA reads TGTGCCAGCAGTTTGACAGGGCAAAACATTCAGTACTTC. Amino acids: CASSLTGQNIQYF.

V and J are TRBV6-5 and TRBJ1-5; TRBD1 agrees at 8 bases. The germline V gene has CDR1 MNHEY and CDR2 SVGAGI. This CDR3 is 13 amino acids long. The ends lost 6 bases at V and 5 bases at J; junction bases unmatched: 3. The DNA of the CDR3 is TGTGCCAGCAGGACAGGGGAATATCAGCCCCAGCATTTT. This codes for CASRTGEYQPQHF.

This chain connects TRBV3-1 (or the pseudogene TRBV3-2) to TRBJ1-2; possible D gene TRBD1, 6 bases. Germline lookup yields CDR1 LGHDT and CDR2 YNNKEL (reference sequence). The CDR3 loop spans 14 amino acids. Trimming left V 1 base short and J 4 bases short, with 10 bases between. The CDR3: CASSQVRTVYGYTF. CDR3 in DNA: TGTGCCAGCAGCCAAGTTCGGACAGTCTATGGCTACACCTTC.

In its sample, this clone was seen once. The J gene is TRBJ2-7, the V gene TRBV6-5; a weak D match, TRBD1 (5 bases). This CDR3 region has 11 residues. Between the trimmed V and J ends, which lost 8 bases and 3 bases, there was a span of 8 bases. Germline assignment: CDR1 MNHEY and CDR2 SVGAGI. As DNA, the CDR3 is TGTGCCAGCCATGACAGCTACGAGCAGTACTTC. It is translated as CASHDSYEQYF.

This clone came up once. The chain is built from TRBV6-5 and TRBJ1-6, with 7 positions matching TRBD1. CDR3 length equals 14 residues. Germline CDR1 is MNHEY and CDR2 is SVGAGI. Losses at the gene ends were 8 bases for V and 7 bases for J; bases not matched to a gene: 8. CDR3 coding DNA: TGTGCCAGCCGACAGGAGACAGGGAATTCACCCCTCCACTTT. Its protein is CASRQETGNSPLHF.

The chain carries TRBV3-1 (or the pseudogene TRBV3-2) and TRBJ1-1, with TRBD1 identical over 9 bases. The CDR3 runs to 16 residues. V was pared by 4 bases and J by 6 bases, with 12 bases of the junction left unmatched. Germline V gives CDR1 LGHDT, CDR2 YNNKEL (reference sequence). CDR3 loop: CASSRRTGTGYPEAFF. In nucleotides, the CDR3 is TGTGCCAGCAGCCGCCGGACCGGGACAGGGTATCCTGAAGCTTTCTTT.

The chain recombines TRBV7-9 with TRBJ2-7; 9 bases map to TRBD1. The germline V gene encodes CDR1 SEHNR and CDR2 FQNEAQ (reference sequence). V lost 0 bases to trimming and J lost 2 bases; unmatched junction nucleotides: 8. CDR3 length equals 17 residues. CDR3 DNA sequence: TGTGCCAGCAGCTTAGCAGGGACAGGGTCCCCAACCTACGAGCAGTACTTC. Amino acid sequence: CASSLAGTGSPTYEQYF.